These T cell receptor beta chains were read from a single sample in a study of T-cell reconstitution after alpha-beta-depleted transplantation in children. TCRdb re-called the PCR reads with MiXCR, one entry per CDR3 protein. In the table there are 45,000 to 50,000 distinct CDR3 sequences, 40% to 60% of which are singletons. The specimen comprised peripheral blood, sampled before TCRalphabeta/CD19-depleted stem cell transplant. Receptors were obtained from a boy under two years old with SCID, due to receive a stem cell transplant. The CDR3 runs from the conserved cysteine through the conserved F or W. D genes are given only for firm matches. Clone size is given for some rows only: seen once, a few or many times, or a class if the clone is expanded.

j_call d_call clone_size v_call cdr3_aa cdr3_nt
TRBJ1-5 . . TRBV4-1 CASSQDEAGLGPQHF TGCGCCAGCAGCCAAGATGAGGCAGGGCTGGGGCCCCAGCATTTT
TRBJ2-1 . . TRBV27 CASSTGGRSSYNEQFF TGTGCCAGCAGCACGGGCGGCAGGAGCTCCTACAATGAGCAGTTCTTC
TRBJ1-5 . . TRBV2 CASSEEGNQPQHF TGTGCCAGCAGTGAAGAGGGCAATCAGCCCCAGCATTTT
TRBJ2-3 . . TRBV5-1 CASSLVGYSTDTQYF TGCGCCAGCAGCTTGGTGGGGTATTCCACAGATACGCAGTATTTT
TRBJ2-7 . . TRBV5-1 CASSFFGETYEQYF TGCGCCAGCAGCTTCTTCGGCGAAACCTACGAGCAGTACTTC
TRBJ1-2 . few TRBV18 CASSPGRYGYTF TGTGCCAGCTCACCGGGACGCTATGGCTACACCTTC
TRBJ1-1 . . TRBV6-6 CAPYSGSEAFF TGTGCCCCTTACAGCGGATCTGAAGCTTTCTTT
TRBJ1-5 . . TRBV5-1 CASSQGPNQPQHF TGCGCCAGCTCGCAGGGCCCCAATCAGCCCCAGCATTTT
TRBJ1-2 . . TRBV4-1 CASSQAIGPIISF TGCGCCAGCAGCCAAGCAATCGGACCGATTATCTCCTTC
TRBJ2-5 TRBD2 . TRBV20-1 CSVLAGGSGGQETQYF TGCAGTGTTCTAGCGGGGGGCAGTGGGGGACAAGAGACCCAGTACTTC
TRBJ2-7 TRBD1 . TRBV7-9 CASSFRDRGSYEQYF TGTGCCAGCAGTTTCCGGGACAGGGGGTCCTACGAGCAGTACTTC
TRBJ1-1 . few TRBV7-2 CASSLFTNTEAFF TGTGCCAGCAGCTTGTTCACGAACACTGAAGCTTTCTTT
TRBJ2-1 . few TRBV5-6 CASSLESSYNEQFF TGTGCCAGCAGCTTGGAGTCTTCCTACAATGAGCAGTTCTTC
TRBJ2-6 . . TRBV4-3 CASSQEMSSGANVLTF TGCGCCAGCAGCCAAGAAATGTCCTCTGGGGCCAACGTCCTGACTTTC
TRBJ2-7 . . TRBV6-5 CASSSTSSYEQYF TGTGCCAGCAGTTCGACTAGCTCCTACGAGCAGTACTTC
TRBJ1-4 . . TRBV4-2 CASSHRWAKGEKLFF TGTGCCAGCAGCCACCGGTGGGCTAAGGGCGAAAAACTGTTTTTT
TRBJ1-5 . many TRBV5-6 CASSFYDSRHNQPQHF TGTGCCAGCAGCTTTTACGACAGCCGACACAATCAGCCCCAGCATTTT
TRBJ1-1 . many TRBV18 CASSPTSGSEAFF TGTGCCAGCTCACCTACCTCGGGATCTGAAGCTTTCTTT
TRBJ2-2 . few TRBV6-1 CASVRAGNTGELFF TGTGCCAGTGTCAGGGCGGGGAACACCGGGGAGCTGTTTTTT
TRBJ1-1 . . TRBV5-1 CASRRENTEAFF TGCGCCAGCAGAAGGGAGAACACTGAAGCTTTCTTT
TRBJ1-5 . . TRBV10-3 CAISENRANQPQHF TGTGCCATCAGTGAAAACCGGGCCAATCAGCCCCAGCATTTT
TRBJ2-7 . few TRBV20-1 CSAREGTKSYEQYF TGCAGTGCTAGAGAGGGGACGAAATCCTACGAGCAGTACTTC
TRBJ2-2 TRBD1 . TRBV10-1 CASGTGMDGGELFF TGCGCCAGCGGGACAGGGATGGATGGCGGGGAGCTGTTTTTT
TRBJ2-1 TRBD1 . TRBV7-9 CASSSYFRDRGSEQFF TGTGCCAGCAGCTCTTACTTCCGGGACAGGGGCAGTGAGCAGTTCTTC
TRBJ2-1 TRBD2 few TRBV7-2 CASSPTGLADEQFF TGTGCCAGCAGCCCGACGGGACTAGCGGATGAGCAGTTCTTC
TRBJ2-2 . . TRBV10-3 CAIRLGVDTGELFF TGTGCCATCAGACTAGGGGTGGACACCGGGGAGCTGTTTTTT
TRBJ2-1 . . TRBV12-3/TRBV12-4 CASSLAGARNEQFF TGTGCCAGCAGTTTAGCTGGGGCCCGAAATGAGCAGTTCTTC
TRBJ1-4 TRBD1 . TRBV15 CATSRDPRGTDHEKLFF TGTGCCACCAGCAGAGATCCCAGAGGGACAGATCATGAAAAACTGTTTTTT
TRBJ2-5 . . TRBV7-2 CASSLKEGTQYF TGTGCCAGCAGCTTAAAGGAGGGGACCCAGTACTTC
TRBJ2-7 . few TRBV27 CASSWASDYEQYF TGTGCCAGCAGCTGGGCTAGCGACTACGAGCAGTACTTC
TRBJ2-7 TRBD2 . TRBV10-3 CAISEEGTRDNEQYF TGTGCCATCAGTGAGGAAGGGACTAGAGACAACGAGCAGTACTTC
TRBJ1-1 . . TRBV19 CASSPPTGNTEAFF TGTGCCAGTAGTCCACCGACAGGGAACACTGAAGCTTTCTTT
TRBJ1-5 . once TRBV5-1 CASSLAGVSNQPQHF TGCGCCAGCAGCTTGGCCGGGGTTTCCAATCAGCCCCAGCATTTT
TRBJ1-1 . once TRBV3-1 CASSPGAKNTEAFF TGTGCCAGCAGCCCAGGGGCTAAGAACACTGAAGCTTTCTTT
TRBJ2-5 TRBD1 few TRBV5-1 CASSHNRGETQYF TGCGCCAGCAGCCATAACAGGGGAGAGACCCAGTACTTC
TRBJ2-5 TRBD1 . TRBV5-1 CASKQGSPQETQYF TGCGCCAGCAAACAGGGGAGCCCCCAAGAGACCCAGTACTTC
TRBJ2-5 TRBD2 many TRBV5-1 CASRIGASGGAQETQYF TGCGCCAGCAGGATTGGGGCTAGCGGGGGGGCCCAAGAGACCCAGTACTTC
TRBJ2-5 . many TRBV12-3/TRBV12-4 CASSPLRRTQTQYF TGTGCCAGCAGTCCCCTAAGAAGGACTCAGACCCAGTACTTC
TRBJ2-7 TRBD1 many TRBV7-8 CASSLPGQGTTYEQYF TGTGCCAGCAGCTTACCGGGACAGGGGACAACCTACGAGCAGTACTTC
TRBJ2-3 TRBD2 . TRBV5-1 CASSWALAGEVDTQYF TGCGCCAGCAGCTGGGCCCTAGCGGGGGAGGTAGATACGCAGTATTTT
TRBJ2-3 TRBD2 . TRBV20-1 CSATIAGRGTDTQYF TGCAGTGCTACCATAGCGGGGAGAGGCACAGATACGCAGTATTTT
TRBJ1-1 TRBD1 . TRBV7-9 CASRGQGVTEAFF TGTGCCAGCAGAGGACAGGGAGTAACTGAAGCTTTCTTT
TRBJ1-1 . many TRBV20-1 CSASNGAFF TGCAGTGCTAGTAACGGAGCTTTCTTT
TRBJ2-6 TRBD1 . TRBV5-1 CASSLTTGTGANVLTF TGCGCCAGCAGCTTAACGACAGGGACTGGGGCCAACGTCCTGACTTTC
TRBJ2-3 TRBD2 . TRBV5-1 CASRTSGATDTQYF TGCGCCAGCAGGACTAGCGGGGCCACAGATACGCAGTATTTT
TRBJ2-3 TRBD1 few TRBV4-3 CASSHGTASDTQYF TGCGCCAGCAGCCACGGGACAGCTTCGGATACGCAGTATTTT
TRBJ1-4 . . TRBV4-2 CASSTTGGTNEKLFF TGTGCCAGCAGCACCACCGGGGGAACTAATGAAAAACTGTTTTTT
TRBJ2-3 TRBD2 . TRBV20-1 CSARGLAGVDTQYF TGCAGTGCTAGGGGTCTAGCGGGGGTAGATACGCAGTATTTT
TRBJ1-6 . few TRBV5-4 CASSLGNSSPLHF TGTGCCAGCAGCTTGGGAAACAGTTCACCCCTCCACTTT
TRBJ2-3 . . TRBV4-3 CAYRYEDTQYF TGCGCCTACAGGTATGAAGATACGCAGTATTTT
TRBJ2-1 . . TRBV7-3 CASSSGRGFSYNEQFF TGTGCCAGCAGCTCCGGGCGGGGATTCTCCTACAATGAGCAGTTCTTC
TRBJ2-3 . . TRBV15 CATSKPTSGDTQYF TGTGCCACCAGCAAGCCTACCTCCGGCGATACGCAGTATTTT
TRBJ2-7 TRBD1 . TRBV29-1 CSVGQGAYEQYF TGCAGCGTTGGACAGGGGGCCTACGAGCAGTACTTC
TRBJ2-1 TRBD2 few TRBV6-4 CASSDSGGEAYNEQFF TGTGCCAGCAGTGACTCGGGGGGGGAAGCCTACAATGAGCAGTTCTTC
TRBJ2-3 . . TRBV10-1 CASSASGLDTQYF TGCGCCAGCAGTGCGAGTGGGTTAGATACGCAGTATTTT
TRBJ1-3 . . TRBV20-1 CSAAAGTLGNTIYF TGCAGTGCCGCCGCCGGCACGTTGGGAAACACCATATATTTT
TRBJ2-1 . few TRBV12-3/TRBV12-4 CASSLPLGDEQFF TGTGCCAGCAGTTTACCCTTAGGCGATGAGCAGTTCTTC
TRBJ1-1 . . TRBV12-3/TRBV12-4 CASSRSSQTEAFF TGTGCCAGCAGTCGGAGCTCTCAGACTGAAGCTTTCTTT